This T cell receptor (beta chain) was sequenced for a study of T cell clonotyping in hematopoietic cell transplantation. This table comes from immunoSEQ multiplex PCR, and its TCRdb copy is limited to in-frame clones, with some not included. The sample carries approximately 14,000 clones, approximately 90% recorded once. This sample comprised PBMCs, obtained 100 days after allogeneic stem cell transplant. The clonotype was recovered from a male patient between 45 and 59 years old who had an allogeneic stem cell transplant from an unrelated donor, so T cells may come from the graft donor. Some clones in this sample may be carry-over from other donors' samples.

CDR3 coding DNA: TGTGCCAGTAGTGTCATGACAGGGTTGGAGGTGCAGCCCCAGCATTTT. Residues: CASSVMTGLEVQPQHF. V usage is TRBV19 and J usage is TRBJ1-5, with 7 nucleotides matching TRBD1. The CDR3 is made up of 16 amino acids. The germline gives CDR1 LNHDA, CDR2 SQIVND (reference sequence). Germline trimming cut 5 bases from V and 7 bases from J; bases unmatched to any gene: 14.